The rows below give T cell receptor beta chains drawn from one sample of a study of early T cells in non-severe SARS-CoV-2 infection. TCRdb reprocessed the 5' RACE reads via MiXCR and lists one record per CDR3 protein. The sample records over 75,000 distinct CDR3 sequences, about 15% being singletons. Sequencing was carried out using whole blood. These receptors came from an adult who was a healthcare worker with PCR-confirmed SARS-CoV-2 infection or an uninfected control (not recorded which). Both conserved end residues are part of each CDR3. The D gene is left open where the match is weak. The size of a clone is reported for some rows only, either as once, few or many, or as a class for expanded clones.

v_gene	abundance	j_gene	d_gene	len	CDR3nt	CDR3aa
TRBV12-3/TRBV12-4	few	TRBJ2-7	TRBD1	16	TGTGCCAGCAGTTCCGCCGGGACAGCACTCTCCTACGAGCAGTACTTC	CASSSAGTALSYEQYF
TRBV28	.	TRBJ2-2	TRBD1	15	TGTGCCAGCAGTTTAGGGGGACAGTCCACCGGGGAGCTGTTTTTT	CASSLGGQSTGELFF
TRBV10-3	many	TRBJ2-6	.	14	TGTGCCATCAGTGGGTACTCTGGGGCCAACGTCCTGACTTTC	CAISGYSGANVLTF
TRBV6-5	.	TRBJ1-6	.	15	TGTGCCAGCAGTTACTCGCAGGGGACAAATTCACCCCTCCACTTT	CASSYSQGTNSPLHF
TRBV10-3	many	TRBJ2-3	.	13	TGTGCCATCAGTGAGGGTGTGGCAGATACGCAGTATTTT	CAISEGVADTQYF
TRBV9	.	TRBJ2-1	.	13	TGTGCCAGCAGCGGTGAGCGGACGAATGAGCAGTTCTTC	CASSGERTNEQFF
TRBV10-3	.	TRBJ1-5	.	12	TGTGCCACCCGGGACTCAGTTAATCCCCAGCATTTT	CATRDSVNPQHF
TRBV4-2	few	TRBJ2-7	TRBD2	16	TGTGCCAGCAGCCAAGGGACTAGCGGGAAGGATGCCGAGCAGTACTTC	CASSQGTSGKDAEQYF
TRBV5-6	few	TRBJ2-1	TRBD2	16	TGTGCCAGCAACTTCCTCCGGACTAGCGAGAGGGATGAGCAGTTCTTC	CASNFLRTSERDEQFF
TRBV9	many	TRBJ2-2	.	13	TGTGCCAGCAGCGTAGCTGGCGTCGGGGAGCTGTTTTTT	CASSVAGVGELFF